A single sample gave rise to the 2 T cell receptor beta chains below, sequenced in a study of blood T cell repertoires in COVID-19 (dated by TCRdb to about 2020). Library method: the immunoSEQ multiplex PCR assay. The clones in this table, taken by TCRdb from immuneACCESS, are in-frame only. Not every clone is retained; where verified, under half of the shortfall comes from an unresolved V gene, and the cause of the rest is unknown. This sample comprises 88,000 or so clones, roughly 77% of them detected only once. 20% to 25% of the sample rests with the top ten. Sequencing was carried out using peripheral blood. The receptors shown here come from a human donor in a cohort sampled during active COVID-19.

V is TRBV20-1 and J is TRBJ1-2, with D unresolved. The V gene lost 5 bases and the J gene lost 3 bases, with 7 bases spanning the gap. The CDR3 runs to 11 residues. The V gene's germline CDR1 is DFQATT and CDR2 SNEGSKA (reference sequence). CDR3 residues: CSAPRDYGYTF. In DNA form, the CDR3 reads TGCAGTGCTCCCCGGGACTATGGCTACACCTTC.

The J gene is TRBJ2-6, the V gene TRBV18; TRBD1 aligns across 9 bases. The CDR3 is 17 amino acids. Germline CDR1 KGHSH, CDR2 LQKENI. The junction had 4 bases not matched to a gene; V was cut back by 4 bases and J by 0 bases. In DNA, the CDR3 is TGTGCCAGCTCACAGGGACAGGGTAACTCTGGGGCCAACGTCCTGACTTTC. Its protein product is CASSQGQGNSGANVLTF. The whole variable domain, remainder taken from reference TRBV18 and TRBJ2-6, is NAGVMQNPRHLVRRRGQEARLRCSPMKGHSHVYWYRQLPEEGLKFMVYLQKENIIDESGMPKERFSAEFPKEGPSILRIQQVVRGDSAAYFCASSQGQGNSGANVLTFGAGSRLTVL.